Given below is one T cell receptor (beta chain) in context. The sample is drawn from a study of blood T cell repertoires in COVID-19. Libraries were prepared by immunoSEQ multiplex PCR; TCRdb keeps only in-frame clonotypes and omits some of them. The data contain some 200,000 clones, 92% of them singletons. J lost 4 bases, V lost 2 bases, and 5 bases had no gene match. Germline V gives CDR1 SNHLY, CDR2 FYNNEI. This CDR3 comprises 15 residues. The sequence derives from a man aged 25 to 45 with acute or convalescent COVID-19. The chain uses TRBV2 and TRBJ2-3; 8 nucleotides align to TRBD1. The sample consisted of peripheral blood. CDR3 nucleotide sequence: TGTGCCAGCAGTGAAACTGACAGGGGCGCAGATACGCAGTATTTT. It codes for CASSETDRGADTQYF.